One sample yielded the 31 T cell receptor beta chains listed below, sequenced in a study of blood T cell repertoires in COVID-19. Only in-frame clones appear in the TCRdb table, and some are missing; sequencing was by immunoSEQ multiplex PCR. The repertoire holds about 150,000 clones, approximately 84% seen once, with roughly 2% in the top ten. Source material: peripheral blood. The source of these receptors is a man in his 70s with acute or convalescent COVID-19.

The rearrangement links TRBV14 to TRBJ2-5; 7 bases line up with TRBD2. CDR3 length: 14 amino acids. Germline trimming cut 3 bases from V and 5 bases from J; bases unmatched to any gene: 6. Germline V gene data show CDR1 as SGHDN and CDR2 as FVKESK. Here the CDR3 reads CASSQDSGSETQYF. Here the CDR3 DNA reads TGTGCCAGCAGCCAGGATAGCGGGTCGGAGACCCAGTACTTC.

The chain carries TRBV28 and TRBJ1-4; D gene ambiguous. CDR3 length: 14 amino acids. From germline, CDR1 is MDHEN and CDR2 SYDVKM. Trimming cost V 6 bases and J 8 bases, with 16 bases left between them. The CDR3 is CASRPEDVDEKLFF. The DNA of the CDR3 is TGTGCCAGCAGACCGGAGGATGTAGACGAAAAACTGTTTTTT.

The chain combines TRBV10-1 with TRBJ2-1; D is unresolved. The CDR3 loop spans 12 amino acids. The germline CDR1 and CDR2 sequences are WNHNN and SYGVQD (reference sequence). The V gene lost 6 bases and the J gene lost 7 bases, with 10 bases spanning the gap. The CDR3: CASRSFPNEQFF. CDR3 sequence (DNA): TGCGCCAGCAGGAGCTTCCCGAATGAGCAGTTCTTC.

The rearrangement links TRBV5-4 to TRBJ2-2; 15 nucleotides align to TRBD2. The CDR3 loop spans 17 amino acids. Germline-derived CDR1 and CDR2 are SGHNT and YYREEE (reference sequence). Trimming cost V 3 bases and J 5 bases; bases outside gene matches: 5. The CDR3 coding sequence is TGTGCCAGCAGCTCGGGACTAGCGGGGGGTCAAACCGGGGAGCTGTTTTTT. Translation gives CASSSGLAGGQTGELFF.

The chain joins TRBV28 to TRBJ1-4, with TRBD1 identical over 9 bases. Unmatched junction bases numbered 7, after V lost 8 bases and J lost 12 bases. CDR1 MDHEN and CDR2 SYDVKM come from the germline V gene. The CDR3 contains 12 residues. The CDR3 sequence: CASGDRVIELFF. In DNA, the CDR3 is TGTGCCAGCGGGGACAGGGTCATCGAACTGTTTTTT.

The chain uses TRBV19 and TRBJ1-5, with 10 nucleotides matching TRBD1. Germline CDR1 LNHDA, CDR2 SQIVND (reference sequence). The CDR3 runs to 16 residues. After removal of 7 bases from V and 6 bases from J, the junction contained 12 bases not matched to a gene. The chain's CDR3 is CASIPTGGDPFQPQHF. The CDR3 nucleotides read TGTGCCAGTATCCCGACAGGGGGCGACCCCTTTCAGCCCCAGCATTTT.

This clone was counted only a few times. The chain uses TRBV10-1 and TRBJ2-7, with 10 bases fitting TRBD1. Germline V gene lookup returns CDR1 WNHNN and CDR2 SYGVQD (reference sequence). V lost 6 bases and J lost 5; bases outside the gene matches: 4. The CDR3 is 13 residues long. The CDR3 here is CASSGQGGNEQYF. CDR3 coding DNA: TGCGCCAGCAGCGGACAGGGGGGGAACGAGCAGTACTTC.

This clone appeared once. V is TRBV15 and J is TRBJ2-4, with 8 bases aligning to TRBD1. The germline gives CDR1 LNHNV, CDR2 YYDKDF (reference sequence). The J segment lost 2 bases and the V segment lost 9 bases, leaving 9 bases of the junction unmatched. CDR3 size: 15 residues. This chain's CDR3 is CATGPGGASKNIQYF. Written as DNA, the CDR3 is TGTGCCACAGGTCCAGGGGGCGCCTCCAAAAACATTCAGTACTTC.

There are many counts of this clone. Distinct nucleotide sequences in the sample also encode this CDR3. The chain has TRBV5-1 and TRBJ1-3; D unresolved. The CDR3 totals 15 residues. V shed 0 bases and J shed 4 bases, with 11 bases lying between them. Germline loops: CDR1 SGHRS, CDR2 YFSETQ. CDR3 residues: CASSLVAGSGNTIYF. Here the CDR3 DNA reads TGCGCCAGCAGCTTGGTGGCGGGGTCCGGAAACACCATATATTTT.

The V gene is TRBV28, the J gene TRBJ1-1; D is unresolved. Trimming stripped 4 bases from V and 0 bases from J, with 9 bases between. The germline CDR1 and CDR2 sequences are MDHEN and SYDVKM. This CDR3 region has 14 residues. In nucleotides, the CDR3 is TGTGCCAGCAGTTCCCCCGGTTTGAACACTGAAGCTTTCTTT. Protein: CASSSPGLNTEAFF.

The gene calls are TRBV10-3 and TRBJ1-4, with TRBD1 identical over 7 bases. The germline V gene has CDR1 ENHRY and CDR2 SYGVKD. Trimming cost V 3 bases and J 5 bases; bases outside gene matches: 9. The CDR3 is made up of 16 amino acids. The CDR3, as DNA: TGTGCCATCAGTGACGGGACAGCGGGTACGAATGAAAAACTGTTTTTT. Translating it yields CAISDGTAGTNEKLFF.

This chain joins TRBV7-3 and TRBJ2-3; maybe TRBD2 (6 bases). Germline CDR1 is SGHTA and CDR2 is FQGTGA. Trimming stripped 3 bases from V and 4 bases from J, with 14 bases between. The CDR3 has 15 amino acids. Here the CDR3 reads CASSFRGTEADTQYF. Written as DNA, the CDR3 is TGTGCCAGCAGCTTCCGGGGGACTGAGGCAGATACGCAGTATTTT.

Note on this clone: The sample holds other DNA sequences that translate to the same CDR3. The chain uses TRBV4-1 and TRBJ2-3; 10 bases line up with TRBD2. This CDR3 is 18 amino acids long. Per the germline V gene, CDR1 is MGHRA and CDR2 is YSYEKL. The V gene end was trimmed by 1 base and the J gene end by 5 bases; junction bases not matched to a gene: 12. The CDR3 coding sequence is TGCGCCAGCAGCCAAGGAGGTCCCCTAGCGGGGGCGGGAGATACGCAGTATTTT. Translating gives CASSQGGPLAGAGDTQYF.

V usage is TRBV19 and J usage is TRBJ2-7; 9 bases match TRBD1. Trimming at V came to 5 bases and at J to 5 bases, leaving 7 bases not matched to a gene. CDR1 is LNHDA and CDR2 is SQIVND in the germline V gene (reference sequence). The CDR3 extends over 14 amino acids. The CDR3 here is CASSGSDRGDEQYF. The DNA for the CDR3 is TGTGCCAGTAGTGGAAGTGACAGGGGGGACGAGCAGTACTTC.

The chain carries TRBV25-1 and TRBJ2-3; perhaps TRBD2 as D (6 bases). Germline CDR1 MGHDK, CDR2 SYGVNS. The CDR3 length is 14 residues. Between the trimmed V and J ends, which lost 5 bases and 4 bases, there was a span of 13 bases. The DNA of the CDR3 is TGTGCCAGCAGTCGGAGCGGAGGGGCAGATACGCAGTATTTT. It is translated as CASSRSGGADTQYF.

This chain uses TRBV6-6 with TRBJ2-5; D is possibly TRBD2 (7 bases). The V gene lost 5 bases and the J gene lost 4 bases, with 17 bases spanning the gap. Germline-derived CDR1 and CDR2 are MNHNY and SVGAGI (reference sequence). The CDR3 length is 15 residues. This CDR3 is CASSRRGGAAETQYF. The CDR3 DNA reads as TGTGCCAGCAGTCGGAGGGGGGGGGCGGCAGAGACCCAGTACTTC.

This clone was found once. This chain uses TRBV6-1 with TRBJ2-2, with 15 bases that match TRBD2. This CDR3 has 18 residues. The J segment lost 4 bases and the V segment lost 1 base, leaving 4 bases of the junction unmatched. In germline, CDR1 is MNHNS, CDR2 SASEGT. This chain's CDR3 is CASSEGGLAGGFTGELFF. As DNA, the CDR3 is TGTGCCAGCAGTGAAGGGGGACTAGCGGGAGGATTCACCGGGGAGCTGTTTTTT.

The V call is TRBV28, the J call TRBJ1-2; 8 bases map to TRBD1. The CDR3 totals 16 residues. After removal of 5 bases from V and 6 bases from J, the junction contained 14 bases not matched to a gene. The germline gives CDR1 MDHEN, CDR2 SYDVKM. The CDR3 bases are TGTGCCAGCAGTCCCCCCGTCAGGGGGCTCGTCGATGGCTACACCTTC. As protein: CASSPPVRGLVDGYTF.

The chain uses TRBV2 and TRBJ2-5; unclear D gene. This CDR3 spans 12 amino acids. V was pared by 2 bases and J by 4 bases, with 5 bases between. CDR1 and CDR2 from the germline V gene are SNHLY and FYNNEI. Here the CDR3 reads CASSERVETQYF. DNA of the CDR3: TGTGCCAGCAGTGAAAGAGTAGAGACCCAGTACTTC.

Here the CDR3 reads CASSHSMENEQFF. The CDR3 DNA follows: TGTGCCAGCAGCCATTCGATGGAGAATGAGCAGTTCTTC. The chain employs TRBV14 and TRBJ2-1; D uncertain. Between the trimmed V and J ends, which lost 3 bases and 7 bases, there was a span of 10 bases. The CDR3 totals 13 residues. CDR1 SGHDN and CDR2 FVKESK come from the germline V gene.

The chain uses TRBV4-2 and TRBJ1-2; 11 bases match TRBD1. V trimming: 4 bases; J trimming: 3 bases; junction bases outside the gene matches: 7. CDR3 size: 16 residues. Germline assignment: CDR1 LGHNA and CDR2 YNFKEQ. CDR3 nucleotide sequence: TGTGCCAGCAGCCCCGCTGGGACAGGGGGGGACTATGGCTACACCTTC. It codes for CASSPAGTGGDYGYTF.

V and J are TRBV5-1 and TRBJ1-1; D remains ambiguous. This CDR3 is 14 amino acids long. The germline V gene encodes CDR1 SGHRS and CDR2 YFSETQ. V was clipped by 3 bases and J by 0 bases, with 9 bases between them. The CDR3 DNA follows: TGCGCCAGCAGCTCCCTCTCTGTGAACACTGAAGCTTTCTTT. It is translated as CASSSLSVNTEAFF.

The chain combines TRBV3-1 (or the pseudogene TRBV3-2) with TRBJ1-5; 7 bases fit TRBD1. From germline, CDR1 is LGHDT and CDR2 YNNKEL (reference sequence). The trim removed 1 base at V and 9 bases at J, leaving 6 bases unmatched. The CDR3 runs to 14 residues. The DNA for the CDR3 is TGTGCCAGCAGCCAAGGACAGGGTGGGGCGCCCCAGCATTTT. It translates to CASSQGQGGAPQHF.

The chain recombines TRBV5-1 with TRBJ2-7, with 10 bases that match TRBD1. The CDR3 is made up of 15 amino acids. Losses at the gene ends were 3 bases for V and 2 bases for J; bases not matched to a gene: 5. Germline V gene lookup returns CDR1 SGHRS and CDR2 YFSETQ. The CDR3 region is CASSSGQGNTYEQYF. Here the CDR3 DNA reads TGCGCCAGCAGCTCGGGACAGGGGAACACCTACGAGCAGTACTTC.

J is TRBJ1-2 and V is TRBV6-5; D is unresolved. V lost 6 bases and J 4 bases, leaving 18 bases between the germline ends. The CDR3 totals 15 residues. The germline V gene has CDR1 MNHEY and CDR2 SVGAGI. CDR3 residues: CASRDPQRMGYGYTF. CDR3 bases: TGTGCCAGCAGAGACCCCCAGAGGATGGGCTATGGCTACACCTTC.

The rearrangement links TRBV27 to TRBJ1-6, with D unresolved. This CDR3 region has 14 residues. The V end lost 7 bases, the J end lost 0 bases, and 7 bases lay between the germline ends. Per the germline V gene, CDR1 is MNHEY and CDR2 is SMNVEV (reference sequence). The CDR3 DNA reads TGTGCCAGCAAGTGGAGCTCCTATAATTCACCCCTCCACTTT. It specifies CASKWSSYNSPLHF.

The chain employs TRBV7-3 and TRBJ2-2, with TRBD2 matching over 8 bases. The V gene end was trimmed by 4 bases and the J gene end by 6 bases; junction bases not matched to a gene: 10. The germline gives CDR1 SGHTA, CDR2 FQGTGA. The CDR3 consists of 16 residues. This CDR3 reads CASSSTLAGRSGELFF. As DNA, the CDR3 is TGTGCCAGCAGCTCCACCCTAGCGGGTCGCTCCGGGGAGCTGTTTTTT. The variable domain in full, completed from reference TRBV7-3 and TRBJ2-2, reads GAGVSQTPSNKVTEKGKYVELRCDPISGHTALYWYRQSLGQGPEFLIYFQGTGAADDSGLPNDRFFAVRPEGSVSTLKIQRTERGDSAVYLCASSSTLAGRSGELFFGEGSRLTVL.

The chain uses TRBV6-6 and TRBJ2-1; TRBD2 aligns across 14 bases. Germline CDR1 and CDR2: MNHNY and SVGAGI (reference sequence). V shed 4 bases and J 5 bases; nucleotides not matched to a gene: 4. The CDR3 has 16 residues. This CDR3 is CASSSSTSGGDNEQFF. As DNA, the CDR3 is TGTGCCAGCAGTTCCTCGACTAGCGGGGGGGACAATGAGCAGTTCTTC.

The chain combines TRBV20-1 with TRBJ1-3, with unresolved D. The CDR3 is 11 residues long. From germline, CDR1 is DFQATT and CDR2 SNEGSKA (reference sequence). The V end lost 6 bases, the J end lost 3 bases, and 6 bases lay between the germline ends. CDR3 residues: CSARLGNTIYF. In DNA form, the CDR3 reads TGCAGTGCGCGGCTTGGAAACACCATATATTTT.

The table lists this clone with a count of one. The V call is TRBV5-6, the J call TRBJ1-2, with unresolved D. The V end was cut by 0 bases, the J end by 5 bases, with 8 bases between. The CDR3 has 13 residues. From germline, CDR1 is SGHDT and CDR2 YYEEEE. The CDR3 region is CASSLVADYGYTF. The DNA for the CDR3 is TGTGCCAGCAGCTTGGTAGCGGATTATGGCTACACCTTC.

The chain joins TRBV11-1 to TRBJ2-3; 8 nucleotides align to TRBD2. CDR3 length: 16 residues. The V segment lost 2 bases and the J segment 5 bases; nucleotides outside the gene matches: 9. Germline loops: CDR1 SGHAT, CDR2 FQDESV (reference sequence). The CDR3 region is CASSLLLAGARDTQYF. Written as DNA, the CDR3 is TGTGCCAGCAGCTTACTCCTAGCGGGCGCCCGAGATACGCAGTATTTT.